This is a list of T cell receptor beta chains from one sample in a study of blood T cell repertoires in COVID-19. Clones were read by immunoSEQ multiplex PCR, and TCRdb kept only the in-frame ones, dropping some. The repertoire consists of under 250,000 clones, with approximately 80% occurring once and the leading ten covering around 9.5%. Material: peripheral blood. These receptors were taken from a man in his fifties or sixties with active or convalescent COVID-19. CDR3s include the opening cysteine and the closing phenylalanine or tryptophan. A D gene is named only where the DNA matches it firmly. A row's size may be missing; if present it is once, few, many or a size class.

V,D,size,J,DNA,CDR3
TRBV28,TRBD1,-,TRBJ2-4,TGTGCCAGCAGTTTCCCTGAAGGGGGCGGCATTCAGTACTTC,CASSFPEGGGIQYF
TRBV3-1/TRBV3-2,TRBD1,-,TRBJ1-1,TGTGCCAGCAGCCAACCCCGGGACAGGGGCCCTGAAGCTTTCTTT,CASSQPRDRGPEAFF
TRBV7-9,-,-,TRBJ2-5,TGTGCCAGCAGTCGACGAATAGGGGACCAAGAGACCCAGTACTTC,CASSRRIGDQETQYF
TRBV7-2,TRBD1,few,TRBJ1-6,TGTGCCAGCAGCTTAGTGGGGACAGGGGGCTCACCCCTCCACTTT,CASSLVGTGGSPLHF
TRBV24-1,-,-,TRBJ1-5,TGTGCCACATCCGCGGGGTCGGGTGTTAATCAGCCCCAGCATTTT,CATSAGSGVNQPQHF
TRBV28,TRBD1,-,TRBJ2-5,TGTGCCAGCAGTCTGGGACAGGGGGCCAGGGAGACCCAGTACTTC,CASSLGQGARETQYF
TRBV2,-,-,TRBJ2-2,TGTGCCAGCAGTGCCTGGCAAACGAACACCGGGGAGCTGTTTTTT,CASSAWQTNTGELFF
TRBV3-1/TRBV3-2,-,-,TRBJ1-3,TGTGCCAGCAGCCAAGACGTTAGGGCGGGCTCTGGAAACACCATATATTTT,CASSQDVRAGSGNTIYF
TRBV19,-,few,TRBJ1-5,TGTGCCAGTAGTATAGTCAGTGGACAGCATAGCAATCAGCCCCAGCATTTT,CASSIVSGQHSNQPQHF
TRBV10-3,TRBD1,-,TRBJ2-2,TGTGCCCATCGGGACAGCGACACCGGGGAGCTGTTTTTT,CAHRDSDTGELFF
TRBV18,-,-,TRBJ1-5,TGTGCCAGCTCACCACACAGGGATCAGCCCCAGCATTTT,CASSPHRDQPQHF
TRBV11-2,-,few,TRBJ1-1,TGTGCCAGCAGCTTAGGGTTCGGGGGGCTGAGGGGAGCTTTCTTT,CASSLGFGGLRGAFF
TRBV21-1,-,-,TRBJ1-3,TGTGCCAGCAGCAAGCGAGGGTCTGGAAACACCATATATTTT,CASSKRGSGNTIYF
TRBV5-1,-,-,TRBJ2-3,TGCGCCAGCACTCAGGCGGGCCCTAGCACAGATACGCAGTATTTT,CASTQAGPSTDTQYF
TRBV3-1/TRBV3-2,TRBD1,-,TRBJ1-5,TGTGCCAGCAGCCAAGATAAGGGGCTACAGGGACAGAGCAATCAGCCCCAGCATTTT,CASSQDKGLQGQSNQPQHF
TRBV4-2,TRBD1,-,TRBJ1-2,TGTGCCAGCAGCCCCCGGGAGGGGGCGCGGGATGGCTACACCTTC,CASSPREGARDGYTF
TRBV15,-,-,TRBJ1-2,TGTGCCACCAGCAGAGAGGCAGGGTATGGCTACACCTTC,CATSREAGYGYTF
TRBV5-1,-,-,TRBJ2-2,TGCGCCAGCAGCTTGACGTACTATTCACCCGCAAACACCGGGGAGCTGTTTTTT,CASSLTYYSPANTGELFF
TRBV27,-,once,TRBJ2-3,TGTGCCAGCAGTTTAATCCCCGGAGGGGATACGCAGTATTTT,CASSLIPGGDTQYF
TRBV5-1,-,-,TRBJ2-3,TGCGCCAGCAGCTTGGTGGCGGGAACAGATACGCAGTATTTT,CASSLVAGTDTQYF
TRBV4-2,TRBD2,-,TRBJ2-3,TGTGCCAGCAGCCACCGGGACTACTTAGGCGATACGCAGTATTTT,CASSHRDYLGDTQYF
TRBV19,-,-,TRBJ1-1,TGTGCCAGTAGTCGAGGGAACACTGAAGCTTTCTTT,CASSRGNTEAFF
TRBV5-1,-,-,TRBJ2-1,TGCGCCAGCAGCTTGGGAATAGCCTACTACAATGAGCAGTTCTTC,CASSLGIAYYNEQFF
TRBV30,-,-,TRBJ1-6,TGTGCCTGGAGTGTACCTCAATCCAGGGCTGGGAATTCACCCCTCCACTTT,CAWSVPQSRAGNSPLHF
TRBV6-5,TRBD1,-,TRBJ1-2,TGTGCCAGCAGTTACTCAGGGCAGGGGGCTCTCTATGGCTACACCTTC,CASSYSGQGALYGYTF
TRBV7-7,-,-,TRBJ2-5,TGTGCCAGCAGCTTAAAGGACAGTCCGCAAGAGACCCAGTACTTC,CASSLKDSPQETQYF
TRBV5-4,TRBD1,-,TRBJ1-2,TGTGCCAGCAGCTTGGCTGCAGGGGGCGTCTATGGCTACACCTTC,CASSLAAGGVYGYTF
TRBV7-9,-,-,TRBJ2-1,TGTGCCAGCAGATCAGGTGGGGCAGTTGAAAATGAGCAGTTCTTC,CASRSGGAVENEQFF
TRBV5-1,TRBD1,-,TRBJ1-3,TGCGCCAGCAGCTTGGAGGGGGCGGCTGGAAACACCATATATTTT,CASSLEGAAGNTIYF
TRBV9,-,few,TRBJ2-1,TGTGCCAGCAGCCTGACTAGTTCGGGTGAGCAGTTCTTC,CASSLTSSGEQFF
TRBV6-5,TRBD1,once,TRBJ2-1,TGTGCCAGCAGCCGGGACAGGGGGCGCGAGCAGTTCTTC,CASSRDRGREQFF
TRBV21-1,-,-,TRBJ1-2,TGTGCCAGCAGGGGGGGGCGCGGCTACACCTTC,CASRGGRGYTF
TRBV5-1,-,-,TRBJ2-5,TGCGCCAGCAGCGTAGGGGCCGCAGAGGAGACCCAGTACTTC,CASSVGAAEETQYF
TRBV27,-,-,TRBJ2-7,TGTGCCAGCAGTTTAGGGGCTAGAGGTGCCTACGAGCAGTACTTC,CASSLGARGAYEQYF
TRBV7-9,-,-,TRBJ2-3,TGTGCCAGCAGCTTAGCATATGCAGATAGCACAGATACGCAGTATTTT,CASSLAYADSTDTQYF